A selection of T cell receptor beta chains follows, all from one sample in a study of blood T cells in healthy people across ages. TCRdb independently ran MiXCR on the 5' RACE reads; one entry per CDR3 protein. The sample carries about 640,000 distinct CDR3 sequences, 58% recorded once. Sequencing used blood. The receptors were sampled from a man between 60 and 75 years old in good health. Both conserved end residues are part of each CDR3. The D gene is left open where the match is weak. Some rows mark clone size as missing; the rest say once, few, many or name a class of expanded clone.

cdr3_length | clone_size | j_call | v_call | d_call | cdr3_aa | cdr3_nt
18 | . | TRBJ2-7 | TRBV5-8 | . | CASSLSRTALLGYNEQYF | TGTGCCAGCAGCTTGTCCAGGACAGCCCTACTGGGGTACAATGAGCAGTACTTC
15 | . | TRBJ2-5 | TRBV29-1 | . | CSVTPITGLFETQYF | TGCAGCGTCACACCGATAACGGGGTTGTTTGAGACCCAGTACTTC
15 | . | TRBJ1-1 | TRBV12-3/TRBV12-4 | TRBD1 | CASSLTGGERSEAFF | TGTGCCAGCAGTTTGACAGGGGGCGAAAGGAGTGAAGCTTTCTTT
15 | many | TRBJ2-3 | TRBV15 | TRBD2 | CATSRVRTSADTQYF | TGTGCCACCAGCAGAGTCCGGACTAGTGCAGATACGCAGTATTTT
13 | . | TRBJ1-2 | TRBV25-1 | TRBD1 | CASRTGVVNGYTF | TGTGCCAGCAGGACAGGGGTGGTCAATGGCTACACCTTC
14 | . | TRBJ2-1 | TRBV7-9 | TRBD1 | CASTRTGFNNEQFF | TGTGCCAGCACCAGGACAGGGTTCAACAATGAGCAGTTCTTC
13 | . | TRBJ2-2 | TRBV6-1 | . | CASSAQLAGELFF | TGTGCCAGCAGCGCCCAGTTGGCCGGGGAGCTGTTTTTT
13 | few | TRBJ2-5 | TRBV21-1 | . | CASTDGGGETQYF | TGTGCCAGCACCGACGGGGGAGGAGAGACCCAGTACTTC
15 | . | TRBJ2-1 | TRBV9 | TRBD2 | CASSVGTSGGYEQFF | TGTGCCAGCAGCGTCGGGACTAGCGGGGGCTATGAGCAGTTCTTC
16 | once | TRBJ2-2 | TRBV29-1 | . | CSVGEVGAPYTGELFF | TGCAGCGTCGGAGAAGTCGGGGCCCCATACACCGGGGAGCTGTTTTTT
14 | . | TRBJ2-1 | TRBV5-1 | . | CASSPQPSYNEQFF | TGCGCCAGCAGCCCCCAACCCTCCTACAATGAGCAGTTCTTC
17 | few | TRBJ2-2 | TRBV11-3 | . | CASSLSVGLHWTGELFF | TGTGCCAGCAGCTTAAGTGTAGGACTCCACTGGACCGGGGAGCTGTTTTTT
15 | few | TRBJ2-1 | TRBV20-1 | . | CSAQGGQRDYNEQFF | TGCAGTGCTCAAGGCGGGCAAAGGGATTACAATGAGCAGTTCTTC
16 | . | TRBJ2-1 | TRBV28 | TRBD1 | CASSLSPTGPLGEQFF | TGTGCCAGCAGTTTGTCACCGACAGGGCCCTTGGGTGAGCAGTTCTTC
13 | . | TRBJ2-5 | TRBV6-2/TRBV6-3 | TRBD1 | CASSDRGGGTQYF | TGTGCCAGCAGTGACAGGGGAGGAGGGACCCAGTACTTC
14 | . | TRBJ2-7 | TRBV20-1 | . | CSARDPTDYNEQYF | TGCAGTGCCAGAGATCCCACAGACTACAATGAGCAGTACTTC
15 | few | TRBJ2-5 | TRBV11-2 | TRBD1 | CASSDSTGGQIRQYF | TGTGCCAGCAGCGACTCTACAGGGGGGCAAATACGGCAGTACTTC
16 | few | TRBJ1-2 | TRBV21-1 | . | CASSKIPFRGMSGYTF | TGTGCCAGCAGCAAAATCCCGTTCCGGGGTATGAGTGGCTACACCTTC
16 | . | TRBJ2-3 | TRBV5-5 | . | CASSQNSALRTDTQYF | TGTGCCAGCAGCCAAAACAGCGCTCTACGGACAGATACGCAGTATTTT
15 | . | TRBJ2-1 | TRBV5-1 | . | CASSLVGGVENEQFF | TGCGCCAGCAGCTTGGTTGGAGGGGTGGAGAATGAGCAGTTCTTC
15 | . | TRBJ2-6 | TRBV3-1 | . | CASSHRESGANVLTF | TGTGCCAGCAGCCACAGGGAATCTGGGGCCAACGTCCTGACTTTC
14 | . | TRBJ1-3 | TRBV7-8 | TRBD1 | CASSLAGQGDTIYF | TGTGCCAGCAGCTTAGCGGGACAGGGAGACACCATATATTTT
15 | . | TRBJ1-4 | TRBV18 | . | CASSPAAIANEKLFF | TGTGCCAGCTCACCAGCCGCGATTGCTAATGAAAAACTGTTTTTT
16 | . | TRBJ2-4 | TRBV10-3 | . | CAVSESRGLAKNIQYF | TGTGCCGTCAGTGAGTCCCGGGGACTAGCCAAAAACATTCAGTACTTC
14 | . | TRBJ2-5 | TRBV7-9 | . | CASSLAPSLETQYF | TGTGCCAGCAGCTTAGCACCTAGCTTAGAGACCCAGTACTTC
11 | . | TRBJ2-7 | TRBV29-1 | . | CSAEQGYEQYF | TGCAGCGCGGAACAGGGCTACGAGCAGTACTTC
18 | . | TRBJ2-2 | TRBV3-1 | TRBD2 | CASSQPLSNGGVGGELFF | TGTGCCAGCAGCCAACCCCTGTCAAACGGGGGGGTTGGCGGGGAGCTGTTTTTT
16 | few | TRBJ1-5 | TRBV7-8 | TRBD1 | CASSKEQGISNQPQHF | TGTGCCAGCAGCAAGGAACAGGGGATAAGCAATCAGCCCCAGCATTTT
14 | . | TRBJ2-5 | TRBV6-6 | TRBD1 | CASRRTGGEETQYF | TGTGCCAGCAGGCGGACAGGGGGGGAAGAGACCCAGTACTTC
16 | . | TRBJ1-2 | TRBV28 | . | CASSFGRGARNYGYTF | TGTGCCAGCAGTTTTGGGCGCGGGGCTCGGAACTATGGCTACACCTTC
18 | many | TRBJ2-1 | TRBV7-8 | TRBD1 | CASSLRQPTGGDTNEQFF | TGTGCCAGCAGCTTAAGGCAACCTACAGGGGGTGATACGAATGAGCAGTTCTTC